These 25 T cell receptor beta chains were all obtained from the same sample, sequenced in a study of T cells in Graves' hyperthyroidism and ophthalmopathy. TCR beta CDR3 sequences were amplified from RNA transcripts. RT-PCR in the first round (using the HTBI primer set) targeted the TCR CDR3. MiXCR was run by TCRdb on the multiplex PCR reads, yielding one entry per CDR3 protein. The table lists some 490,000 distinct CDR3 sequences, around a fifth of them singletons. The sequencing input was blood. The receptor source for this set is a woman between 70 and 85 years old with Graves' ophthalmopathy.

This clonotype appeared many times. The junction departs from the called germline gene at one end, perhaps through a read error. The J gene is TRBJ1-1, the V gene TRBV12-3 or TRBV12-4; D perhaps matches TRBD1 (6 bases). The CDR3 spans 14 residues. The CDR3 is CASSLGTTNTEAFF. CDR3 in DNA: TGTGCCAGCAGCTTAGGGACAACGAACACTGAAGCTTTCTTT.

On this clonotype: One base away lies a much larger clone, so this may be a sequencing read error. The chain couples TRBV27 to TRBJ1-2, with 7 bases identical to TRBD1. The V segment lost 8 bases and the J segment 5 bases; nucleotides outside the gene matches: 14. Germline-derived CDR1 and CDR2 are MNHEY and SMNVEV (reference sequence). This CDR3 spans 15 amino acids. CDR3 sequence: CASGYRQGLTYGYTF. CDR3 coding DNA: TGTGCCAGCGGTTACCGACAGGGCCTAACTTATGGCTACACCTTC.

This clonotype occurred a few times. The rearrangement uses TRBV3-1 and TRBJ1-2; TRBD1 matches 12 bases. This CDR3 region has 13 residues. Germline trimming cut 10 bases from V and 6 bases from J; bases unmatched to any gene: 6. In germline, CDR1 is LGHDT, CDR2 YNNKEL (reference sequence). Written as DNA, the CDR3 is TGTGCCACCGGGACAGGGGGCTCTGATGGCTACACCTTC. Its protein product is CATGTGGSDGYTF.

As to this clonotype: Because it lacks the conserved phenylalanine or tryptophan at the end, this CDR3 is likely a read error. The chain carries TRBV7-2 and TRBJ2-7; D ambiguous. CDR3 length: 12 residues. Between the trimmed V and J ends, which lost 1 base and 4 bases, there was a span of 5 bases. The germline V gene has CDR1 SGHTA and CDR2 FQGNSA. CDR3 nucleotides: TGTGCCAGCAGCTTAGAGAGATACGAGCAGTACTCC. Translated, it gives CASSLERYEQYS.

J is TRBJ1-5 and V is TRBV20-1; D may be TRBD1 (5 bases). This CDR3 comprises 14 residues. CDR1 and CDR2 from the germline V gene are DFQATT and SNEGSKA (reference sequence). V lost 5 bases, J lost 2 bases, and 13 bases lay in between. CDR3 loop: CSAEGRGGNQPQHF. As DNA, the CDR3 is TGCAGTGCTGAGGGGCGAGGGGGCAATCAGCCCCAGCATTTT.

The chain couples TRBV19 to TRBJ1-1; D ambiguous. Germline V lookup: CDR1 LNHDA, CDR2 SQIVND (reference sequence). V was pared by 4 bases and J by 11 bases, with 17 bases between. The CDR3 has 13 residues. The CDR3 sequence: CASSTGTRGDAFF. The DNA for the CDR3 is TGTGCCAGTAGTACGGGAACCCGGGGTGACGCTTTCTTT.

This clonotype was seen repeatedly, ten times or more. The chain uses TRBV2 and TRBJ2-1, with 7 bases that match TRBD1. Germline CDR1 and CDR2: SNHLY and FYNNEI. This CDR3 comprises 14 residues. The V and J ends lost 7 bases and 1 base, in that order; junction bases with no gene match: 4. For the CDR3, the DNA is TGTGCCAGCACACAGGGGACGTCCTACAATGAGCAGTTCTTC. It codes for CASTQGTSYNEQFF.

This clonotype was counted a few times. The J gene is TRBJ2-4, the V gene TRBV7-2, with 9 bases fitting TRBD1. This CDR3 contains 16 residues. In germline, CDR1 is SGHTA, CDR2 FQGNSA. J lost 0 bases, V lost 6 bases, and 6 bases had no gene match. CDR3 bases: TGTGCCAGCAGTTGGACAGGGGATGTAGCCAAAAACATTCAGTACTTC. Protein sequence: CASSWTGDVAKNIQYF.

This clonotype was detected ten times or more. V gene TRBV7-2 combines with J gene TRBJ2-5, with 9 positions matching TRBD2. The V segment lost 1 base and the J segment 0 bases; nucleotides outside the gene matches: 3. The CDR3 has 16 residues. CDR1 is SGHTA, CDR2 FQGNSA, per germline. CDR3 in amino acids: CASSLGASGDQETQYF. The CDR3 DNA sequence: TGTGCCAGCAGCTTAGGGGCTAGCGGGGACCAAGAGACCCAGTACTTC.

The table lists this clonotype with many counts. Written as DNA, the CDR3 is TGTGCCAGCAGTTCCCAGGGGGCGCGGACTGAAGCTTTCTTT. Residues: CASSSQGARTEAFF. This rearrangement joins TRBV6-1 to TRBJ1-1, with 8 bases identical to TRBD1. The CDR3 runs to 14 residues. Germline CDR1 reads MNHNS; CDR2 reads SASEGT. V shed 5 bases and J 5 bases; nucleotides not matched to a gene: 7.

This clonotype has at least ten counts. The chain has TRBV12-3 or TRBV12-4 and TRBJ2-5, with TRBD1 as a possible D gene (5 bases). This CDR3 has 13 residues. V shed 6 bases and J shed 0 bases, with 8 bases lying between them. The CDR3 DNA reads as TGTGCCAGCAGACCGGACAACCAAGAGACCCAGTACTTC. Translating gives CASRPDNQETQYF.

This clonotype was seen a few times. One base away lies a much larger clone, so this may be a sequencing read error. V is TRBV12-3 or TRBV12-4 and J is TRBJ2-1, with 11 bases fitting TRBD2. This CDR3 spans 14 amino acids. This chain's CDR3 is CACSLAGGPNEQFF. In DNA, the CDR3 is TGTGCCTGCAGTTTAGCGGGAGGGCCTAATGAGCAGTTCTTC.

This clonotype has a handful of counts. The genes are TRBV5-1 and TRBJ2-2; D may be TRBD2 (6 bases). The CDR3 has 14 residues. Germline V gene data show CDR1 as SGHRS and CDR2 as YFSETQ. V lost 4 bases and J 3 bases, leaving 10 bases between the germline ends. Here the CDR3 reads CASSRGLHTGELFF. CDR3 nucleotides: TGCGCCAGCAGCCGGGGACTCCACACCGGGGAGCTGTTTTTT. The variable domain in full, with the rest retrieved from reference TRBV5-1 and TRBJ2-2, is KAGVTQTPRYLIKTRGQQVTLSCSPISGHRSVSWYQQTPGQGLQFLFEYFSETQRNKGNFPGRFSGRQFSNSRSEMNVSTLELGDSALYLCASSRGLHTGELFFGEGSRLTVL.

This clonotype was counted at least ten times. The gene calls are TRBV7-2 and TRBJ2-7; 7 bases align to TRBD1. The CDR3 sequence is 15 residues long. Germline CDR1 and CDR2: SGHTA and FQGNSA. J was trimmed by 2 bases and V by 0 bases; bases with no gene match: 4. The CDR3 bases are TGTGCCAGCAGCTTAGCAGGGGGCGAAACCTACGAGCAGTACTTC. This translates into CASSLAGGETYEQYF.

This clonotype has just a few counts. The gene calls are TRBV28 and TRBJ2-3, with 7 bases matching TRBD1. The CDR3 runs to 15 residues. Germline values: CDR1 MDHEN, CDR2 SYDVKM. V shed 6 bases and J 2 bases; nucleotides not matched to a gene: 8. This chain's CDR3 is CASSPTGINTDTQYF. The CDR3 nucleotides read TGTGCCAGCAGCCCGACAGGGATTAACACAGATACGCAGTATTTT.

This clonotype was detected many times. The rearrangement links TRBV6-2 or TRBV6-3 to TRBJ2-1; either TRBD1 or TRBD2 may supply D (7 bases each). Germline CDR1 is MNHEY and CDR2 is SVGEGT. V was pared by 5 bases and J by 7 bases, with 15 bases between. The CDR3 has 14 residues. In DNA, the CDR3 is TGTGCCAGCAGTCAACAGGGGAGGGGGAATGAGCAGTTCTTC. Translation gives CASSQQGRGNEQFF.

Ten or more counts support this clonotype. This chain uses TRBV7-3 with TRBJ2-3, with TRBD2 matching over 13 bases. Germline assignment: CDR1 SGHTA and CDR2 FQGTGA. This CDR3 is 16 amino acids long. With 5 bases clipped from V and 5 bases from J, the junction kept 7 bases outside the gene matches. CDR3 bases: TGTGCCAGCAGCCCTACTAGCGGGAGGGCTGTAGATACGCAGTATTTT. This codes for CASSPTSGRAVDTQYF.

This chain uses TRBV7-9 with TRBJ1-5, with 8 bases matching TRBD1. V lost 6 bases to trimming and J lost 1 base; unmatched junction nucleotides: 14. Looked up from germline, CDR1 is SEHNR and CDR2 is FQNEAQ (reference sequence). The CDR3 is 18 amino acids. CDR3 region: CASRNKGQEVRSNQPQHF. CDR3 DNA sequence: TGTGCCAGCAGAAATAAGGGACAGGAGGTCAGAAGCAATCAGCCCCAGCATTTT.

This clonotype appeared a few times. This rearrangement joins TRBV3-1 to TRBJ1-6; unclear D gene. CDR3 length: 16 amino acids. The ends were cut back, 0 bases at V and 4 bases at J, with 10 bases in the middle. Per the germline V gene, CDR1 is LGHDT and CDR2 is YNNKEL (reference sequence). In DNA, the CDR3 is TGTGCCAGCAGCCAAGATGTGGACCAGTATAATTCACCCCTCCACTTT. Translating gives CASSQDVDQYNSPLHF.

This clonotype has a handful of counts. The chain is built from TRBV5-1 and TRBJ1-1; D is uncertain. Trimming took 4 bases from V and 4 from J, leaving 17 bases between them. This CDR3 has 15 residues. Germline CDR1 SGHRS, CDR2 YFSETQ. DNA of the CDR3: TGCGCCAGCAGCACCGGACCAAATCATCGCACTGAAGCTTTCTTT. It codes for CASSTGPNHRTEAFF.

This clonotype was seen more than once but under ten times. The rearrangement uses TRBV20-1 and TRBJ2-1; the D call may be TRBD1 or TRBD2 (6 bases each). Per germline, CDR1 DFQATT and CDR2 SNEGSKA (reference sequence). V was pared by 3 bases and J by 3 bases, with 18 bases between. CDR3 length: 16 residues. CDR3 region: CSARWGALSGYNEQFF. CDR3 in DNA: TGCAGTGCTAGGTGGGGGGCCCTAAGTGGCTACAATGAGCAGTTCTTC.

This clonotype was seen many times. The gene calls are TRBV12-3 or TRBV12-4 and TRBJ1-1; possible D gene TRBD1, 6 bases. Trimming cost V 5 bases and J 0 bases, with 19 bases left between them. This CDR3 comprises 17 residues. The CDR3 loop reads CASSPRGGGRMNTEAFF. In DNA, the CDR3 is TGTGCCAGCAGTCCCAGGGGTGGGGGGAGAATGAACACTGAAGCTTTCTTT.

Note on this clonotype: This clone may be a read error of a much larger clone one base away. This chain uses TRBV3-1 with TRBJ2-1, with a weak D call TRBD2 (5 bases). The CDR3 has 15 residues. From germline, CDR1 is LGHDT and CDR2 YNNKEL (reference sequence). CDR3 region: CASSPGLASYNERFF. The CDR3 region has the DNA TGTGCCAGCAGCCCTGGGCTGGCTAGCTACAATGAGCGGTTCTTC.

The chain couples TRBV13 to TRBJ2-5, with D hard to call. In germline, CDR1 is PRHDT, CDR2 FYEKMQ (reference sequence). V shed 6 bases and J shed 1 base, with 9 bases lying between them. CDR3 length equals 13 residues. Here the CDR3 DNA reads TGTGCCAGCAGTCAAACATCCCAAGAGACCCAGTACTTC. Translated: CASSQTSQETQYF. The full variable domain, its missing parts supplied by reference TRBV13 and TRBJ2-5, is AAGVIQSPRHLIKEKRETATLKCYPIPRHDTVYWYQQGPGQDPQFLISFYEKMQSDKGSIPDRFSAQQFSDYHSELNMSSLELGDSALYFCASSQTSQETQYFGPGTRLLVL.

This clonotype was found many times. The chain couples TRBV11-3 to TRBJ1-1; 9 positions match TRBD1. The V gene's germline CDR1 is SGHNT and CDR2 YENEEA. V lost 4 bases and J lost 11; bases outside the gene matches: 11. The CDR3 spans 14 residues. CDR3 sequence (DNA): TGTGCCAGCAGCTCAGGGCCCGGACAGGGGTATGCTTTCTTT. Translating gives CASSSGPGQGYAFF.